This TCR beta chain was recorded in a study of shared clonotypes between healthy human individuals. This CDR3 comprises 13 residues. CDR1 and CDR2 from the germline V gene are LNHDA and SQIVND (reference sequence). Trimming removed 6 bases from V and 1 base from J, with 9 bases in between. Positive CCR7 selection of CD45RO-negative cells yielded the naive CD8 cells, and terminally differentiated effector memory CD45RA+ cells were excluded. To note about this clone: The antigen is not known.

Study-wide results and limits: Across subsets, estimated richness was generally greater for naive than for memory populations. Roughly 4.6% of naive CD4 clonotypes were common to a few donors.

Produced via immunoSEQ multiplex PCR; TCRdb's table is partial and in-frame only. The sample has about 2.2 million clones; about 93% are singletons. This chain joins TRBV19 and TRBJ2-5; D is ambiguous. The sample was naive CD8+ T cells from PBMCs. The receptor was derived from a man between 18 and 35 years old in good health. Some clones in this sample may be carry-over from other donors' samples. The CDR3 nucleotides read TGTGCCAGTAGCTCCCCGCCCCAAGAGACCCAGTACTTC. Translated: CASSSPPQETQYF.